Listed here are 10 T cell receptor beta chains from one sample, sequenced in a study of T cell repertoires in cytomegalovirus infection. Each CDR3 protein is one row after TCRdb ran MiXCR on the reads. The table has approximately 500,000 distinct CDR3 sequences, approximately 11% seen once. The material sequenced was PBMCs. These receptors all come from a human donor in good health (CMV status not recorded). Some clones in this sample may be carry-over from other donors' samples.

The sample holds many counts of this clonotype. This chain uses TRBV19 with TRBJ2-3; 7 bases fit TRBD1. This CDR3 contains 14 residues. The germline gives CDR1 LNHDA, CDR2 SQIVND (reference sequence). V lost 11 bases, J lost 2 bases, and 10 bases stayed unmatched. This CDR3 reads CASEGAEDTDTQYF. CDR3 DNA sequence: TGTGCCTCCGAGGGGGCCGAGGACACAGATACGCAGTATTTT.

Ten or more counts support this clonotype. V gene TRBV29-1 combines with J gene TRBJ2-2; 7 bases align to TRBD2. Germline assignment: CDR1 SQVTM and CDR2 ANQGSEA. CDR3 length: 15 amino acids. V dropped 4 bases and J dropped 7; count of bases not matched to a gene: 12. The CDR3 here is CSVAESGVSNGELFF. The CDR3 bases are TGCAGCGTTGCGGAGAGCGGGGTGTCAAACGGGGAGCTGTTTTTT.

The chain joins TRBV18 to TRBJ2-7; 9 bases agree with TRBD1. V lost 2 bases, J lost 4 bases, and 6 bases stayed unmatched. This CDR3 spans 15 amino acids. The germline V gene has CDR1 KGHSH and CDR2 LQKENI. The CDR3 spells CASSPEQGALYEQYF. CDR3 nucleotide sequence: TGTGCCAGCTCACCAGAACAGGGGGCTCTGTACGAGCAGTACTTC.

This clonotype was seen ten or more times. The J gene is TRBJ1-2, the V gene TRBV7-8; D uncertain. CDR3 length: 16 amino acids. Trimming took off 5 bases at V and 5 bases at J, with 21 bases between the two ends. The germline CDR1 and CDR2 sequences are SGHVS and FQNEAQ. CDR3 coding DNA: TGTGCCAGCAGCCCGGAGGCAGGCCTTTCTGGGTATGGCTACACCTTC. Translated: CASSPEAGLSGYGYTF.

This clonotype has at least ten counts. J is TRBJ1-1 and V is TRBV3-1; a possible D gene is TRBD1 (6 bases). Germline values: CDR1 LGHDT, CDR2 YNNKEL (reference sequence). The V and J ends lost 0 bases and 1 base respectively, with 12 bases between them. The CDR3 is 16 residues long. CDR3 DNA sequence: TGTGCCAGCAGCCAAGATTTCGGGGGCACGAACACTGAAGCTTTCTTT. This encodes CASSQDFGGTNTEAFF.

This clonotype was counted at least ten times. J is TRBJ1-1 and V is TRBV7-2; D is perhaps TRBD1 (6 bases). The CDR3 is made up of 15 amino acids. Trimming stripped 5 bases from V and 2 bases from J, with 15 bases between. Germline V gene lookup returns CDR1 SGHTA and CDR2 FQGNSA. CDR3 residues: CASSPKTGTNTEAFF. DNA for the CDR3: TGTGCCAGCAGCCCTAAAACAGGGACTAACACTGAAGCTTTCTTT.

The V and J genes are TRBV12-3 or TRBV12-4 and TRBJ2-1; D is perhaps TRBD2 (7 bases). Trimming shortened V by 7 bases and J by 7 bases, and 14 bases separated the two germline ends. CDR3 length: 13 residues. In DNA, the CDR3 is TGTGCCAGCAAAGTGGGGGGGCTGAATGAGCAGTTCTTC. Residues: CASKVGGLNEQFF.

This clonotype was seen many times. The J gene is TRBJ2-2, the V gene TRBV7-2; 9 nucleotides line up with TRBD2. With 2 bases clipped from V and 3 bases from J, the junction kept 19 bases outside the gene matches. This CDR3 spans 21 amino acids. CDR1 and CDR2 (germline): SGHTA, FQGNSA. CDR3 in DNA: TGTGCCAGCAGCTTAAAGTCGGTAGCGGGAGAAGATTCTTTAGACACCGGGGAGCTGTTTTTT. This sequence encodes CASSLKSVAGEDSLDTGELFF.

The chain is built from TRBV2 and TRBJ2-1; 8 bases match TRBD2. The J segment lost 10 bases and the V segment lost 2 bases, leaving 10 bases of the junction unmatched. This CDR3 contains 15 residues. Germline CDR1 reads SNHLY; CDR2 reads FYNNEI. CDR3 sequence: CASSETSGRVGEQFF. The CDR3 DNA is TGTGCCAGCAGTGAAACTAGCGGCAGAGTGGGGGAGCAGTTCTTC.

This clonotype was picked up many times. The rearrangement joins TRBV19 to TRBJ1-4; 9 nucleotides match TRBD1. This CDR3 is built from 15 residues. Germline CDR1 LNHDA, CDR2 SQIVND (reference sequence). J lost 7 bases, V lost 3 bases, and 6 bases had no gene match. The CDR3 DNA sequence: TGTGCCAGTAGTATGGGGACAGGGAGCACTGAAAAACTGTTTTTT. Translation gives CASSMGTGSTEKLFF.